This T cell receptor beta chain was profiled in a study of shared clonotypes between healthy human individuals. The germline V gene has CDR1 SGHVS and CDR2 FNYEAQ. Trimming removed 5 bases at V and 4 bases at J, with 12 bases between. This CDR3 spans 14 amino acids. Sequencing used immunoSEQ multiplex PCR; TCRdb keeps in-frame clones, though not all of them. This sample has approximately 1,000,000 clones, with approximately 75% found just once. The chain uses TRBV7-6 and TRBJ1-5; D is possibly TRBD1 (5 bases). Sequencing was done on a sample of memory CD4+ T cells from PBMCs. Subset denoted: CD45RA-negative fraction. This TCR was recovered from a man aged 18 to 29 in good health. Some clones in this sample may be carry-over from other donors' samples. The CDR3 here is CASSLNQGNQPQHF. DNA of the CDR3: TGTGCCAGCAGCCTGAATCAGGGAAATCAGCCCCAGCATTTT.